What follows are 4 T cell receptor beta chains derived from one specimen sequenced in a study of cytomegalovirus exposure and HLA in healthy donors. 60 Vbeta and 13 Jbeta primers were used in PCR. Libraries were prepared by immunoSEQ multiplex PCR; TCRdb keeps only in-frame clonotypes and omits some of them. The sample yields 150,000 to 200,000 clones, around 79% seen once. The sample consisted of PBMCs. The receptors here all came from a man aged 35-49 years in good health and CMV-seronegative.

V usage is TRBV5-6 and J usage is TRBJ1-6; a possible D gene is TRBD1 (6 bases). This CDR3 comprises 16 residues. Between the trimmed V and J ends, which lost 3 bases and 0 bases, there was a span of 10 bases. In germline, CDR1 is SGHDT, CDR2 YYEEEE. The CDR3 region is CASSSTGYSYNSPLHF. CDR3 bases: TGTGCCAGCAGCTCAACAGGGTACTCCTATAATTCACCCCTCCACTTT.

The chain carries TRBV30 and TRBJ2-5, with 14 bases matching TRBD2. With V trimmed by 5 bases and J by 3 bases, 5 bases remained unmatched. This CDR3 has 15 amino acids. Per the germline V gene, CDR1 is GTSNPN and CDR2 is SVGIG (reference sequence). The CDR3 sequence: CAWGLAGGWEETQYF. CDR3 DNA sequence: TGTGCCTGGGGACTAGCGGGGGGCTGGGAAGAGACCCAGTACTTC.

The rearrangement uses TRBV4-1 and TRBJ2-5; 9 bases fit TRBD2. Germline V gives CDR1 MGHRA, CDR2 YSYEKL. The CDR3 has 15 residues. V was pared by 4 bases and J by 0 bases, with 3 bases of the junction left unmatched. The CDR3 sequence: CASSPLAGYQETQYF. In DNA form, the CDR3 reads TGCGCCAGCAGCCCCCTAGCGGGGTACCAAGAGACCCAGTACTTC.

The rearrangement links TRBV5-1 to TRBJ2-7; tentative D call: TRBD2 (6 bases). The CDR3 runs 15 residues. Looked up from germline, CDR1 is SGHRS and CDR2 is YFSETQ. With 0 bases removed from V and 6 bases from J, the gap between germline ends came to 16 bases. The CDR3 spells CASSLVVGGTGEQYF. In DNA form, the CDR3 reads TGCGCCAGCAGCTTGGTTGTGGGGGGAACGGGCGAGCAGTACTTC. Looking up the rest from reference TRBV5-1 and TRBJ2-7 gives the full variable domain: KAGVTQTPRYLIKTRGQQVTLSCSPISGHRSVSWYQQTPGQGLQFLFEYFSETQRNKGNFPGRFSGRQFSNSRSEMNVSTLELGDSALYLCASSLVVGGTGEQYFGPGTRLTVT.